The entry that follows covers one TCR beta chain sequence. Method: immunoSEQ multiplex PCR; TCRdb's copy keeps in-frame clones and lacks some. The sample holds under 250,000 clones, around 82% seen once. This entry belongs to a study of blood T cell repertoires in COVID-19. Study summary: Samples came from the United States, Italy and Spain, spanning acute and convalescent COVID-19.

With V trimmed by 4 bases and J by 5 bases, 6 bases remained unmatched. Germline V gene lookup returns CDR1 MNHEY and CDR2 SMNVEV (reference sequence). This CDR3 has 14 amino acids. This TCR derives from a woman in her thirties who had recovered from COVID-19. The gene calls are TRBV27 and TRBJ2-7; TRBD1 matches 9 bases. Sequences were obtained from peripheral blood. The CDR3 DNA sequence: TGTGCCAGCAGTTGGACAGGGGCGGCGAACGAGCAGTACTTC. It translates to CASSWTGAANEQYF.